These 4 T cell receptor beta chains were sequenced from one sample in a study of T-cell reconstitution after alpha-beta-depleted transplantation in children. This sample's TCRbeta library carried unique molecular identifier barcodes. TCRdb reprocessed the PCR reads with MiXCR, giving one entry per CDR3 protein. This table has 800,000 to 1,000,000 distinct CDR3 sequences, around 30% appearing once. This specimen was PBMCs, mostly from graft donor cells, taken 360 days after TCRalphabeta/CD19-depleted stem cell transplant. All receptors come from a boy less than two years old who had a stem cell transplant for SCID, so the T cells may come from the graft donor.

The chain uses TRBV20-1 and TRBJ2-1, with unresolved D. The CDR3 covers 13 residues. CDR1 and CDR2 (germline): DFQATT, SNEGSKA (reference sequence). The germline V and J ends were trimmed by 0 bases and 9 bases, with 12 bases remaining between them. In DNA form, the CDR3 reads TGCAGTGCTAGAGATGAAGGGTACGGTGAGCAGTTCTTC. This sequence encodes CSARDEGYGEQFF.

The gene calls are TRBV7-2 and TRBJ2-2; D is unresolved. Germline V lookup: CDR1 SGHTA, CDR2 FQGNSA. There are 16 residues in the CDR3. V was trimmed by 0 bases and J by 3 bases, leaving 11 bases between them. CDR3 sequence reads: CASSLAFSAYTGELFF. In DNA, the CDR3 is TGTGCCAGCAGCTTAGCGTTTTCGGCCTACACCGGGGAGCTGTTTTTT.

The chain carries TRBV6-1 and TRBJ2-3; TRBD2 matches at 10 bases. This CDR3 is 13 amino acids long. V lost 10 bases and J lost 2; bases outside the gene matches: 3. The germline CDR1 and CDR2 sequences are MNHNS and SASEGT. The CDR3, as DNA: TGTGCCACTAGCGGGGGAGACACAGATACGCAGTATTTT. Residues: CATSGGDTDTQYF.

This CDR3 is CASSLGWREGTDTQYF. As DNA, the CDR3 is TGCGCCAGCAGCTTGGGATGGCGGGAGGGCACAGATACGCAGTATTTT. This chain links TRBV5-1 with TRBJ2-3, with 8 bases aligning to TRBD2. The CDR3 extends over 16 amino acids. Germline-derived CDR1 and CDR2 are SGHRS and YFSETQ. V shed 0 bases and J 1 base; nucleotides not matched to a gene: 4.